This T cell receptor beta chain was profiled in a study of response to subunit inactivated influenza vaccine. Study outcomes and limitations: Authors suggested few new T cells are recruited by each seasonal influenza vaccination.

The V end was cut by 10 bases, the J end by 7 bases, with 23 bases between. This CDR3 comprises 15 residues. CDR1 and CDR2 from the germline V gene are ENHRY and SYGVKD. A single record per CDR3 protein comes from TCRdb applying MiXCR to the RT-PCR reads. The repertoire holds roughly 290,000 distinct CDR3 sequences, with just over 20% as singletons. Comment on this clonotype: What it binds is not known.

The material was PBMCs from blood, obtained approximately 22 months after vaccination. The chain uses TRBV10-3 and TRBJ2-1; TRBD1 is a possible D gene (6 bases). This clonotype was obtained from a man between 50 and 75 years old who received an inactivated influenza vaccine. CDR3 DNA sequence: TGTGCCACCGATCCTTCGACAGGCTTAAGAAATGAGCAGTTCTTC. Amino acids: CATDPSTGLRNEQFF.